Below are 18 T cell receptor beta chains sequenced from a single sample in a study of blood T cell repertoires in COVID-19. Sequencing was performed with immunoSEQ multiplex PCR; in TCRdb, only in-frame clones are kept and a portion is missing. Of around 250,000 clones detected, roughly four fifths appear once; the ten largest clones hold around 2%. The sequenced sample was peripheral blood. These receptors all come from a man younger than 40 who had recovered from COVID-19.

This chain uses TRBV6-5 with TRBJ1-1; D not resolved. V was pared by 8 bases and J by 1 base, with 14 bases between. The CDR3 extends over 14 amino acids. Germline V gene data show CDR1 as MNHEY and CDR2 as SVGAGI. The DNA for the CDR3 is TGTGCCAGCGGACTTGGGAAAGCGAACACTGAAGCTTTCTTT. It is translated as CASGLGKANTEAFF.

This chain joins TRBV28 and TRBJ1-1; D is uncertain. V lost 6 bases, J lost 0 bases, and 8 bases lay in between. CDR1 and CDR2 from the germline V gene are MDHEN and SYDVKM. The CDR3 is 13 amino acids. The CDR3 region has the DNA TGTGCCAGCAGCCACGGGATGAACACTGAAGCTTTCTTT. Protein sequence: CASSHGMNTEAFF. The whole variable domain, filled in from reference TRBV28 and TRBJ1-1, reads DVKVTQSSRYLVKRTGEKVFLECVQDMDHENMFWYRQDPGLGLRLIYFSYDVKMKEKGDIPEGYSVSREKKERFSLILESASTNQTSMYLCASSHGMNTEAFFGQGTRLTVV.

V and J are TRBV10-3 and TRBJ1-3, with D possibly matching TRBD1 (5 bases). This CDR3 region has 15 residues. With 0 bases removed from V and 4 bases from J, the gap between germline ends came to 10 bases. CDR1 and CDR2 (germline): ENHRY, SYGVKD. This CDR3 is CAISESGRAGNTIYF. The CDR3 bases are TGTGCCATCAGTGAGTCTGGCAGGGCCGGAAACACCATATATTTT.

The chain joins TRBV12-3 or TRBV12-4 to TRBJ2-7; TRBD1 agrees at 8 bases. This CDR3 has 13 amino acids. V dropped 3 bases and J dropped 4; count of bases not matched to a gene: 2. For the CDR3, the DNA is TGTGCCAGCAGTTTTAGGACAGGGTACGAGCAGTACTTC. Its translation is CASSFRTGYEQYF.

V gene TRBV7-9 combines with J gene TRBJ1-5; D gene unclear. V was trimmed by 7 bases and J by 0 bases, leaving 7 bases between them. The CDR3 contains 13 residues. The germline CDR1 and CDR2 sequences are SEHNR and FQNEAQ (reference sequence). Written as DNA, the CDR3 is TGTGCCAGCAATAGAGGTAGCAATCAGCCCCAGCATTTT. Protein: CASNRGSNQPQHF.

The chain joins TRBV5-1 to TRBJ1-4, with unresolved D. V lost 0 bases to trimming and J lost 1 base, with 19 bases between them. The CDR3 contains 19 residues. Germline V CDR1 and CDR2: SGHRS, YFSETQ. CDR3 region: CASSLVGIPPRGTNEKLFF. The CDR3 region has the DNA TGCGCCAGCAGCTTGGTTGGCATACCACCCCGGGGAACTAATGAAAAACTGTTTTTT. The variable domain in full, with the rest retrieved from reference TRBV5-1 and TRBJ1-4, is KAGVTQTPRYLIKTRGQQVTLSCSPISGHRSVSWYQQTPGQGLQFLFEYFSETQRNKGNFPGRFSGRQFSNSRSEMNVSTLELGDSALYLCASSLVGIPPRGTNEKLFFGSGTQLSVL.

This chain uses TRBV27 with TRBJ1-5; D gene unclear. V was clipped by 4 bases and J by 2 bases, with 6 bases between them. The CDR3 totals 13 residues. CDR1 is MNHEY, CDR2 SMNVEV, per germline (reference sequence). CDR3 residues: CASSSLGNQPQHF. The CDR3 DNA follows: TGTGCCAGCAGTTCCCTCGGCAATCAGCCCCAGCATTTT.

This chain uses TRBV3-1 (or the pseudogene TRBV3-2) with TRBJ2-1, with 14 bases aligning to TRBD2. CDR1 and CDR2 (germline): LGHDT, YNNKEL (reference sequence). The CDR3 has 19 residues. V dropped 4 bases and J dropped 0; count of bases not matched to a gene: 8. CDR3 region: CASSPLGLAGESSYNEQFF. CDR3 coding DNA: TGTGCCAGCAGCCCCTTGGGACTAGCGGGGGAGAGCTCCTACAATGAGCAGTTCTTC.

This chain uses TRBV10-3 with TRBJ1-1, with 9 bases identical to TRBD1. Unmatched junction bases numbered 6, after V lost 2 bases and J lost 5 bases. This CDR3 is built from 15 residues. Germline lookup yields CDR1 ENHRY and CDR2 SYGVKD. CDR3 bases: TGTGCCATCAGTGAGGGGGGACAGGGAGGGACTGAAGCTTTCTTT. This gives the protein CAISEGGQGGTEAFF.

The chain uses TRBV3-1 (or the pseudogene TRBV3-2) and TRBJ2-2; 7 nucleotides align to TRBD2. Germline CDR1 is LGHDT and CDR2 is YNNKEL (reference sequence). CDR3 size: 14 residues. V shed 4 bases and J 1 base; nucleotides not matched to a gene: 0. The CDR3 DNA reads as TGTGCCAGCAGCCTAGCGGGGAACACCGGGGAGCTGTTTTTT. Encoded protein: CASSLAGNTGELFF.

V gene TRBV14 combines with J gene TRBJ1-1; D is perhaps TRBD1 (6 bases). The CDR3 loop spans 15 amino acids. Germline V gene data show CDR1 as SGHDN and CDR2 as FVKESK. Trimming stripped 10 bases from V and 3 bases from J, with 21 bases between. The CDR3 reads CATSSTTGVHTEAFF. The DNA of the CDR3 is TGTGCCACGTCGAGCACGACAGGCGTCCACACTGAAGCTTTCTTT.

Details on this clone: The junction departs from germline at one end; a sequencing error may be responsible. The chain uses TRBV2 and TRBJ2-1, with TRBD2 identical over 11 bases. CDR1 is SNHLY and CDR2 is FYNNEI in the germline V gene. There are 12 residues in the CDR3. The CDR3 bases are TGTGCCAGCAGAACGCGACTAGCGGGGACGCTCTTC. It specifies CASRTRLAGTLF.

The chain carries TRBV5-1 and TRBJ1-5; D is perhaps TRBD1 (6 bases). Between the trimmed V and J ends, which lost 0 bases and 9 bases, there was a span of 10 bases. The CDR3 runs to 13 residues. Germline loops: CDR1 SGHRS, CDR2 YFSETQ. CDR3 DNA: TGCGCCAGCAGCTTGGAAGTAGGGGGGCCCCAGCATTTT. Protein: CASSLEVGGPQHF.

The chain combines TRBV6-5 with TRBJ2-1; TRBD2 matches at 7 bases. V trimming: 4 bases; J trimming: 3 bases; junction bases outside the gene matches: 6. CDR1 and CDR2 from the germline V gene are MNHEY and SVGAGI. This CDR3 is 15 amino acids long. The CDR3 sequence: CASSSRASGYNEQFF. CDR3 nucleotide sequence: TGTGCCAGCAGTTCTCGAGCTAGCGGCTACAATGAGCAGTTCTTC.

V usage is TRBV7-8 and J usage is TRBJ2-3, with 11 bases identical to TRBD2. From germline, CDR1 is SGHVS and CDR2 FQNEAQ. The CDR3 has 16 amino acids. Trimming took 5 bases from V and 0 from J; bases not matched to a gene: 4. The CDR3 region has the DNA TGTGCCAGCAGCCCCCTAGCGGGAGGTAGCACAGATACGCAGTATTTT. This codes for CASSPLAGGSTDTQYF.

The chain joins TRBV2 to TRBJ1-2; D uncertain. The CDR3 has 13 residues. In germline, CDR1 is SNHLY, CDR2 FYNNEI. The V end lost 3 bases, the J end lost 14 bases, and 19 bases lay between the germline ends. CDR3 amino acids: CASSDSELEARTF. CDR3 DNA sequence: TGTGCCAGCAGTGATTCCGAGCTAGAGGCTCGGACCTTC.

V and J are TRBV5-5 and TRBJ1-1; 7 bases are shared with TRBD1. In germline, CDR1 is SGHKS, CDR2 YYEKEE (reference sequence). This CDR3 has 15 residues. The V segment lost 2 bases and the J segment 1 base; nucleotides outside the gene matches: 5. The CDR3 DNA reads TGTGCCAGCAGCTTCGGCAGGGGGAAGAACACTGAAGCTTTCTTT. Its protein is CASSFGRGKNTEAFF.

Here the CDR3 DNA reads TGTGCCAGCAGCGTAGGCACAGGGTCGTACAATGAGCAGTTCTTC. Encoded protein: CASSVGTGSYNEQFF. The chain uses TRBV9 and TRBJ2-1; a weak D match, TRBD1 (6 bases). CDR3 length equals 15 residues. Trimming cost V 0 bases and J 4 bases, with 11 bases left between them. Looked up from germline, CDR1 is SGDLS and CDR2 is YYNGEE.